Listed below are T cell receptor beta chains from one sample, sequenced in a study of T cells in Graves' hyperthyroidism and ophthalmopathy. TCRdb recomputed calls from the multiplex PCR reads with MiXCR, one row per CDR3 protein. This sample has about 680,000 distinct CDR3 sequences, with 35% found just once. Sequencing input: blood. Receptor source: a woman aged 40 to 50 with Graves' hyperthyroidism. Each CDR3 is given with its conserved first and last residue. D genes are given only for firm matches. Expanded clones get a size class; other rows say once, few or many, or leave the size out.

V,size,J,D,CDR3,DNA
TRBV5-5,many,TRBJ1-2,.,CASSLIPGSRDYGYTF,TGTGCCAGCAGCTTGATTCCAGGGAGTCGTGACTATGGCTACACCTTC
TRBV3-1,.,TRBJ2-7,.,CASSQDRRIYEQYF,TGTGCCAGCAGCCAAGATCGGCGGATCTACGAGCAGTACTTC
TRBV7-3,.,TRBJ1-1,.,CASSPQAANTEALF,TGTGCCAGCAGCCCTCAAGCAGCGAACACTGAAGCTCTCTTT
TRBV7-2,.,TRBJ2-7,TRBD2,CASSPGTSGAEEQYF,TGTGCCAGCAGCCCCGGGACTAGCGGGGCAGAAGAGCAGTACTTC
TRBV7-2,few,TRBJ2-6,.,CASSQDLQRSSGANVLTF,TGTGCCAGCAGCCAAGATCTCCAGCGGAGCTCTGGGGCCAACGTCCTGACTTTC
TRBV6-1,many,TRBJ1-6,.,CASSENGNNSPLHF,TGTGCCAGCAGTGAAAACGGGAATAATTCACCCCTCCACTTT
TRBV10-3,.,TRBJ1-5,.,CASSSYPRGQGGNQPQHF,TGTGCCAGCAGTTCGTACCCCCGGGGGCAGGGTGGTAATCAGCCCCAGCATTTT
TRBV19,.,TRBJ2-2,.,CASSLDPSNTGELFF,TGTGCCAGCAGCTTAGACCCCTCGAACACCGGGGAGCTGTTTTTT
TRBV7-8,.,TRBJ2-2,.,CASSSLRGTGELFF,TGTGCCAGCAGCAGTCTCCGGGGCACCGGGGAGCTGTTTTTT
TRBV6-5,many,TRBJ2-7,.,CASSARFEQYF,TGTGCCAGCAGTGCCCGGTTTGAGCAGTACTTC
TRBV7-2,few,TRBJ1-1,.,CASRGGGRTEAFF,TGTGCCAGCAGAGGGGGAGGAAGGACTGAAGCTTTCTTT
TRBV12-3/TRBV12-4,.,TRBJ1-6,.,CASSYGRENSPLHF,TGTGCCAGCAGCTACGGACGGGAGAATTCACCCCTCCACTTT
TRBV6-6,once,TRBJ2-6,TRBD1,CATERDRGNTEAF,TGTGCCACCGAACGGGACAGGGGGAACACTGAAGCTTTC
TRBV7-9,many,TRBJ1-2,.,CASSFDAGIRGGYTF,TGTGCCAGCAGCTTTGACGCAGGAATTCGAGGTGGCTACACCTTC
TRBV6-1,once,TRBJ2-3,.,CASSPRTGVVGTDTQYF,TGTGCCAGCAGTCCCAGGACCGGGGTAGTAGGCACAGATACGCAGTATTTT
TRBV19,many,TRBJ2-7,.,CASSASESYEQYF,TGTGCCAGTAGCGCGTCAGAATCCTACGAGCAGTACTTC
TRBV25-1,many,TRBJ1-1,.,CASSYQGFGTEAFF,TGTGCCAGCAGTTATCAGGGTTTTGGCACTGAAGCTTTCTTT
TRBV7-7,.,TRBJ2-2,TRBD1,CASSLRQQGDFTGELFF,TGTGCCAGCAGCTTACGTCAGCAGGGGGATTTTACCGGGGAGCTGTTTTTT
TRBV29-1,few,TRBJ1-2,TRBD1,CSVGGAGQGSYGYTF,TGCAGCGTTGGAGGTGCGGGACAGGGTTCCTATGGCTACACCTTC
TRBV15,many,TRBJ2-5,.,CATSRDGGQGQETQYF,TGTGCCACCAGCAGAGATGGAGGGCAGGGCCAAGAGACCCAGTACTTC
TRBV19,.,TRBJ1-5,.,CASSTIGQTSNQPQHF,TGTGCCAGTAGTACCATAGGACAGACCTCCAATCAGCCCCAGCATTTT
TRBV5-1,few,TRBJ2-2,.,CASSLDSGNTGELFF,TGCGCCAGCAGCTTGGACAGTGGGAACACCGGGGAGCTGTTTTTT
TRBV11-2,once,TRBJ2-7,.,CASSLLRFSYEQYF,TGTGCCAGCAGCTTACTTCGGTTTTCCTACGAGCAGTACTTC
TRBV7-8,.,TRBJ1-6,.,CASSPPQGHAMTYNSPLHF,TGTGCCAGCAGCCCACCCCAGGGCCACGCTATGACTTATAATTCACCCCTCCACTTT
TRBV7-2,.,TRBJ1-3,.,CASSLVSGNAIYF,TGTGCCAGCAGCCTGGTCTCTGGAAACGCCATATATTTT
TRBV9,few,TRBJ1-1,.,CASSVERVGTEAFF,TGTGCCAGCAGCGTAGAAAGGGTAGGGACTGAAGCTTTCTTT
TRBV19,few,TRBJ1-5,TRBD1,CASSIWVGAGGGQPQHF,TGTGCCAGTAGTATTTGGGTTGGGGCAGGGGGTGGCCAGCCCCAGCATTTT
TRBV7-9,many,TRBJ1-5,TRBD1,CASSLTGTGGAQPQHF,TGTGCCAGCAGCTTAACCGGGACAGGGGGAGCTCAGCCCCAGCATTTT
TRBV10-3,.,TRBJ1-2,.,CASSLFSGNGYGYTF,TGTGCCAGCAGTTTATTTTCAGGGAACGGGTATGGCTACACCTTC
TRBV3-1,.,TRBJ1-5,.,CASSQEGQRSPQHF,TGTGCCAGCAGCCAAGAGGGTCAGCGGTCGCCCCAGCATTTT
TRBV7-9,many,TRBJ1-5,.,CASSLEGLGNQPQHF,TGTGCCAGCAGCTTAGAGGGATTGGGCAATCAGCCCCAGCATTTT
TRBV5-1,many,TRBJ2-2,.,CASRGGTSNTGELFF,TGCGCCAGCAGAGGCGGGACATCGAACACCGGGGAGCTGTTTTTT
TRBV10-2,many,TRBJ1-1,.,CASSDGDTEAFF,TGCGCCAGCAGTGACGGGGACACTGAAGCTTTCTTT
TRBV10-3,many,TRBJ1-1,.,CATKQDTEAFF,TGTGCCACCAAACAGGACACTGAAGCTTTCTTT
TRBV12-3/TRBV12-4,.,TRBJ1-2,TRBD1,CASSPRTGGTNYGYTF,TGTGCCAGCAGTCCTCGTACAGGGGGCACTAACTATGGCTACACCTTC